Listed below are T cell receptor beta chains from one sample, sequenced in a study of blood T cell repertoires in COVID-19. TCRdb's copy holds only in-frame clones and misses some; the assay was immunoSEQ multiplex PCR. The sample records approximately 160,000 clones, 75% to 90% being singletons. The sample was PBMCs or T cells enriched from blood (not recorded which). The receptor set was obtained from a woman in her 50s who had recovered from COVID-19. Each CDR3 is given with its conserved first and last residue. Fields, in order: V gene, D gene, clone size, J gene, CDR3 protein, CDR3 DNA. D genes are given only for firm matches. Not all rows give a size; the values are once, few, many and, for expanded clones, a class.

V: TRBV6-5
D: .
size: .
J: TRBJ2-5
CDR3: CASSYRRNGETQYF
DNA: TGTGCCAGCAGTTACCGACGTAACGGGGAGACCCAGTACTTC

V: TRBV29-1
D: .
size: .
J: TRBJ1-4
CDR3: CSVWGGESRKLFF
DNA: TGCAGCGTTTGGGGAGGAGAATCTAGAAAACTGTTTTTT

V: TRBV28
D: TRBD1
size: .
J: TRBJ1-6
CDR3: CASPATRTGYSPLHF
DNA: TGTGCCAGCCCAGCCACCAGGACAGGCTATTCACCCCTCCACTTT

V: TRBV11-2
D: .
size: .
J: TRBJ2-1
CDR3: CASSLGPLEQFF
DNA: TGTGCCAGCAGCTTAGGGCCGTTAGAGCAGTTCTTC

V: TRBV5-8
D: .
size: .
J: TRBJ2-1
CDR3: CASSLGQGSEQFF
DNA: TGTGCCAGCAGCTTGGGCCAGGGAAGTGAGCAGTTCTTC

V: TRBV10-3
D: TRBD1
size: .
J: TRBJ1-4
CDR3: CAISQGAREKLFF
DNA: TGTGCCATCAGTCAGGGGGCTAGGGAAAAACTGTTTTTT

V: TRBV19
D: TRBD2
size: .
J: TRBJ2-3
CDR3: CASSIALAGADTQYF
DNA: TGTGCCAGTAGTATAGCACTAGCGGGAGCAGATACGCAGTATTTT

V: TRBV11-3
D: TRBD1
size: .
J: TRBJ1-2
CDR3: CASAQGVDGYTF
DNA: TGTGCCAGCGCCCAGGGGGTCGATGGCTACACCTTC

V: TRBV6-5
D: TRBD1
size: few
J: TRBJ1-1
CDR3: CASSPFTGDSTEAFF
DNA: TGTGCCAGCAGTCCTTTTACAGGGGACAGCACTGAAGCTTTCTTT

V: TRBV5-1
D: .
size: .
J: TRBJ1-4
CDR3: CASSLGQAREKLFF
DNA: TGCGCCAGCAGCTTGGGTCAGGCACGCGAAAAACTGTTTTTT

V: TRBV4-3
D: .
size: .
J: TRBJ2-3
CDR3: CASSQVGIGDTQYF
DNA: TGCGCCAGCAGCCAAGTCGGGATCGGAGATACGCAGTATTTT

V: TRBV5-4
D: TRBD1
size: once
J: TRBJ1-6
CDR3: CASSSGLQGSYNSPLHF
DNA: TGTGCCAGCAGCTCGGGGCTACAGGGGTCCTATAATTCACCCCTCCACTTT

V: TRBV9
D: TRBD2
size: .
J: TRBJ2-5
CDR3: CASSVERASGIQETQYF
DNA: TGTGCCAGCAGCGTAGAAAGAGCTAGCGGGATACAAGAGACCCAGTACTTC

V: TRBV28
D: TRBD1
size: .
J: TRBJ1-2
CDR3: CASRPPDRDSYGYTF
DNA: TGTGCCAGCAGGCCGCCGGACAGGGATTCCTATGGCTACACCTTC

V: TRBV9
D: .
size: .
J: TRBJ1-2
CDR3: CASSAGGTDYGYTF
DNA: TGTGCCAGCAGCGCGGGGGGGACGGACTATGGCTACACCTTC

V: TRBV30
D: TRBD1
size: .
J: TRBJ2-2
CDR3: CAWKEQGAIGELFF
DNA: TGTGCCTGGAAGGAACAGGGGGCTATCGGGGAGCTGTTTTTT

V: TRBV5-5
D: .
size: .
J: TRBJ1-1
CDR3: CASSLGRNTEAFF
DNA: TGTGCCAGCAGCTTGGGCAGGAACACTGAAGCTTTCTTT

V: TRBV5-5
D: .
size: .
J: TRBJ1-1
CDR3: CASRERYGYAEAFF
DNA: TGTGCCAGCAGGGAGAGATATGGCTACGCTGAAGCTTTCTTT

V: TRBV5-1
D: TRBD1
size: .
J: TRBJ1-6
CDR3: CASSFTGANSPLHF
DNA: TGCGCCAGCAGCTTTACAGGGGCGAATTCACCCCTCCACTTT

V: TRBV5-1
D: TRBD2
size: .
J: TRBJ2-2
CDR3: CASSLGASGSGGELFF
DNA: TGCGCCAGCAGCTTGGGTGCTAGCGGGAGTGGCGGGGAGCTGTTTTTT

V: TRBV9
D: .
size: few
J: TRBJ2-3
CDR3: CASTVLGGDTQYF
DNA: TGTGCCAGCACAGTGCTTGGAGGAGATACGCAGTATTTT

V: TRBV9
D: TRBD2
size: .
J: TRBJ2-2
CDR3: CASSSPGTSGTGELFF
DNA: TGTGCCAGCAGCAGTCCCGGGACTAGCGGTACCGGGGAGCTGTTTTTT

V: TRBV21-1
D: .
size: .
J: TRBJ1-5
CDR3: CASSKVRGLRNQPQHF
DNA: TGTGCCAGCAGCAAAGTGAGGGGGCTGAGGAATCAGCCCCAGCATTTT